The present entry profiles one T cell receptor beta chain with its context. Its antigen is as yet unknown. The record originates from a study of cytomegalovirus exposure and HLA in healthy donors. Use of 60 Vbeta and 13 Jbeta primers characterized the PCR. Sequencing used immunoSEQ multiplex PCR; TCRdb keeps in-frame clones, though not all of them. The sample includes some 150,000 clones, around 80% of them seen just once. The study's findings and limits: Certain sequence variants were highly shared and formed a cluster, and this cluster was likely a sequencing artifact. The availability of immune exposure information extended only to CMV serostatus. In an earlier analysis, in roughly 600 donors, most V segments appeared productive either ~87% or ~30% of the time.

This CDR3 contains 13 residues. Germline V gives CDR1 SQVTM, CDR2 ANQGSEA. Trimming cost V 6 bases and J 8 bases; bases outside gene matches: 12. Sequencing used PBMCs. The clonotype originates from a woman aged 40 to 50 in good health and CMV-seropositive. The V and J genes are TRBV29-1 and TRBJ1-2, with 7 bases identical to TRBD1. The CDR3 DNA reads TGCAGCGTCGTACCTGACAGGGTAGAAGGCTACACCTTC. Protein sequence: CSVVPDRVEGYTF.